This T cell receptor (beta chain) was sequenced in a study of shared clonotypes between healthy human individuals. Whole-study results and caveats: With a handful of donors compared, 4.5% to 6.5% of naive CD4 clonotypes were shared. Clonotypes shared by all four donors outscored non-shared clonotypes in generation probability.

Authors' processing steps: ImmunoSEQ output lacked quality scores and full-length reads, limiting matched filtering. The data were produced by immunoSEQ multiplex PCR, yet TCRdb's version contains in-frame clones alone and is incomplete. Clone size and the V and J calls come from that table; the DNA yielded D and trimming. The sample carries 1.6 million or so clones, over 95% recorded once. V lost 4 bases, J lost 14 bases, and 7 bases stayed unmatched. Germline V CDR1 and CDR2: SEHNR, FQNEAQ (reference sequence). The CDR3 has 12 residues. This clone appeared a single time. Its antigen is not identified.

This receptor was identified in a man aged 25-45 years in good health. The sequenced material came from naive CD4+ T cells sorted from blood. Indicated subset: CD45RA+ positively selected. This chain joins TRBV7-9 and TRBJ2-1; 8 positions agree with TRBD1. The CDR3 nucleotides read TGTGCCAGCAGCTCACTGACAGGGGTAGAGTTCTTC. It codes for CASSSLTGVEFF.